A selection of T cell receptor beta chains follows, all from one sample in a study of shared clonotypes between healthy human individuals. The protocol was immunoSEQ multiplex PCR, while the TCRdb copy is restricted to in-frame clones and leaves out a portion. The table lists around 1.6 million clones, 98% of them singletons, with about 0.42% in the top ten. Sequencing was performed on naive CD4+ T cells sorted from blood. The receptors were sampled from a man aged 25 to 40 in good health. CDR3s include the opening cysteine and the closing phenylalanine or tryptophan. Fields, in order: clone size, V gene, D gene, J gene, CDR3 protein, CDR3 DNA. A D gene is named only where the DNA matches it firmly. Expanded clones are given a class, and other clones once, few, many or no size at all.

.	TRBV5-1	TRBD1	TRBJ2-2	CASCRGQGTGELFF	TGCGCCAGCTGCAGGGGGCAGGGCACCGGGGAGCTGTTTTTT
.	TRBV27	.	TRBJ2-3	CASSLGPGGATDTQYF	TGTGCCAGCAGTTTAGGCCCTGGGGGGGCGACAGATACGCAGTATTTT
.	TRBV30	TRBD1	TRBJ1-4	CAWNIGTGTANEKLFF	TGTGCCTGGAACATCGGAACCGGGACAGCTAATGAAAAACTGTTTTTT
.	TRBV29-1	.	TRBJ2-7	CSVYTGIYEQYF	TGCAGCGTTTATACAGGGATCTACGAGCAGTACTTC
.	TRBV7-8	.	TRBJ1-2	CASSNRDGQYYTF	TGTGCCAGCAGCAACCGGGACGGCCAGTACTACACCTTC
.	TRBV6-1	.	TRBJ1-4	CASGGGVTNEKLFF	TGTGCCAGCGGGGGAGGGGTGACTAATGAAAAACTGTTTTTT
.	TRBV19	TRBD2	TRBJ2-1	CASRTSPMGNEQFF	TGTGCCTCTAGGACTAGCCCAATGGGCAATGAGCAGTTCTTC
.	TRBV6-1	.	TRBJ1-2	CASSERGSYGYTF	TGTGCCAGCAGTGAACGGGGTAGCTATGGCTACACCTTC
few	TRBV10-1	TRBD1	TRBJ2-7	CASSETARQGRWEQYF	TGCGCCAGCAGTGAGACCGCGAGACAGGGCCGTTGGGAGCAGTACTTC
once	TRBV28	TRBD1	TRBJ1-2	CASHNPGQSPYGYTF	TGTGCCAGCCACAATCCGGGACAGTCGCCCTATGGCTACACCTTC
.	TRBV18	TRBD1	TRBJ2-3	CASSPGDRAVYF	TGTGCCAGCTCACCGGGCGACAGGGCGGTGTATTTT
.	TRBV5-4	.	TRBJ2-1	CASSPWGRPGEQFF	TGTGCCAGCAGCCCCTGGGGCAGGCCAGGTGAGCAGTTCTTC
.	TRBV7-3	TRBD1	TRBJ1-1	CASSLQGAGTEAFF	TGTGCCAGCAGCTTACAGGGGGCTGGCACTGAAGCTTTCTTT
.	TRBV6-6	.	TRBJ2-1	CASSTRDRFGDEQFF	TGTGCCAGCAGTACCCGAGACCGATTCGGAGATGAGCAGTTCTTC
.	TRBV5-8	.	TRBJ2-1	CASSLAGPSYNEQFF	TGTGCCAGCAGCTTGGCCGGTCCCTCCTACAATGAGCAGTTCTTC
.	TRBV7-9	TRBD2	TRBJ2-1	CASSLLTGTSGRAHNEQFF	TGTGCCAGCAGCTTACTCACCGGGACTAGCGGGAGGGCCCATAATGAGCAGTTCTTC
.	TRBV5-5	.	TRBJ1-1	CASSLAAQVTGEAFF	TGTGCCAGCAGCTTGGCCGCTCAGGTCACCGGTGAAGCTTTCTTT
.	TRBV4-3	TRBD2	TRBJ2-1	CASSQGLTSGSNEQFF	TGCGCCAGCAGCCAAGGTCTGACTAGCGGGAGCAATGAGCAGTTCTTC
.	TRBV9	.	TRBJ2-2	CASSPRGDTGELFF	TGTGCCAGCAGCCCCAGGGGAGACACCGGGGAGCTGTTTTTT
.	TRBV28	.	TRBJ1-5	CASSMGASRNQPQHF	TGTGCCTCAAGCATGGGGGCGTCCCGCAATCAGCCCCAGCATTTT
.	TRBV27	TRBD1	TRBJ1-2	CASSSTPGGALYGYTF	TGTGCCAGCAGTTCGACCCCAGGGGGCGCGCTGTATGGCTACACCTTC
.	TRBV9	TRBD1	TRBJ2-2	CASSALGTGASGELFF	TGTGCCAGCAGCGCACTCGGGACAGGGGCGTCCGGGGAGCTGTTTTTT
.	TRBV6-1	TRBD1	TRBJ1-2	CASSVGQAGYGYTF	TGTGCCAGCAGTGTAGGACAGGCGGGCTATGGCTACACCTTC
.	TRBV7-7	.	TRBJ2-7	CASSSSVVSYEQYF	TGTGCTAGCAGCAGCTCTGTGGTATCCTACGAGCAGTACTTC
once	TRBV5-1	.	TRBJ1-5	CASSLEGHGNQPQHF	TGCGCCAGCAGCTTGGAAGGCCATGGCAATCAGCCCCAGCATTTT
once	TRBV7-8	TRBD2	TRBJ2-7	CASSLVIAGASYEQYF	TGTGCCAGCAGCTTAGTCATAGCGGGAGCGTCCTACGAGCAGTACTTC
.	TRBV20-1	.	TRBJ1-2	CSATGSRGYTF	TGCAGTGCCACAGGGTCTCGCGGCTACACCTTC
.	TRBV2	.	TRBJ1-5	CASTPPSRGNQPQHF	TGTGCCAGCACCCCTCCGTCTCGGGGGAATCAGCCCCAGCATTTT
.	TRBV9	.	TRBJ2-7	CASSVGGNGPYEQYF	TGTGCCAGCAGCGTAGGCGGAAACGGGCCTTACGAGCAGTACTTC
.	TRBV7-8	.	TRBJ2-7	CASSHRGYEQYF	TGTGCCAGCAGCCATCGAGGATACGAGCAGTACTTC
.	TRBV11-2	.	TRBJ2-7	CASSSQGGEQYF	TGTGCCAGCAGCTCCCAGGGCGGGGAGCAGTACTTC
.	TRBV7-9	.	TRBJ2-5	CASSLGGQETQYF	TGTGCCAGCAGCTTGGGGGGCCAAGAGACCCAGTACTTC
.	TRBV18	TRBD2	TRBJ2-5	CASSPSGGQETQYF	TGTGCCAGCTCACCATCGGGGGGACAAGAGACCCAGTACTTC
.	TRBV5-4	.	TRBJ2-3	CASTPAETLNTDTQYF	TGTGCCAGCACGCCCGCGGAGACCTTAAACACAGATACGCAGTATTTT
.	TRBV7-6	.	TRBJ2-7	CASSLGRSGDRSNSYEQYF	TGTGCCAGCAGCTTAGGTCGCTCTGGTGACAGGTCAAACTCCTACGAGCAGTACTTC
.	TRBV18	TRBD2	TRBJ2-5	CASSPKAGGSVTQYF	TGTGCCAGCTCACCGAAAGCGGGAGGCTCAGTGACCCAGTACTTC
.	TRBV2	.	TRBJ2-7	CASRWRGQLDEQYF	TGTGCCAGCAGATGGAGGGGGCAACTCGACGAGCAGTACTTC
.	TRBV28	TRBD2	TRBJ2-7	CASSTAGVVDEQYF	TGTGCCAGCAGTACAGCGGGAGTTGTGGACGAGCAGTACTTC
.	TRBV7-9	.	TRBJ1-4	CASSLLGLSNEKLFF	TGTGCCAGCAGCTTACTCGGCTTAAGTAATGAAAAACTGTTTTTT
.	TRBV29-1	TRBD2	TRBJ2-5	CSVARTSEETQYF	TGCAGCGTGGCCCGGACTAGCGAAGAGACCCAGTACTTC
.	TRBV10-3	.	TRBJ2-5	CAISESGETQYF	TGTGCCATCAGTGAGTCTGGTGAGACCCAGTACTTC
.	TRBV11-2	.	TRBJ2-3	CASSPADTQYF	TGTGCCAGCAGCCCCGCGGATACGCAGTATTTT
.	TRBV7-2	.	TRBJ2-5	CASSLERETQYF	TGTGCCAGCAGCTTAGAGAGGGAGACCCAGTACTTC
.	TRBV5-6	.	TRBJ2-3	CASSLPWSGGDTQYF	TGTGCCAGCAGCTTGCCTTGGAGCGGTGGGGATACGCAGTATTTT
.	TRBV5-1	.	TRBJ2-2	CASSAAGTPNTGELFF	TGCGCCAGCAGCGCGGCGGGGACACCGAACACCGGGGAGCTGTTTTTT
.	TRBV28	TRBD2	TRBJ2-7	CASSSTGTSGYEQYF	TGTGCCAGCAGCTCAACCGGGACTAGCGGCTACGAGCAGTACTTC
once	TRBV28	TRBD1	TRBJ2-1	CASSWTGGSYNEQFF	TGTGCCAGCAGTTGGACAGGGGGGTCCTACAATGAGCAGTTCTTC
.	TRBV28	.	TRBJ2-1	CASSLSLGPWFF	TGTGCCAGCAGCTTGTCACTGGGGCCATGGTTCTTC
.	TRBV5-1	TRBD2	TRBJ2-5	CASSYILAGIGETQYF	TGCGCCAGCAGCTACATTCTAGCGGGAATAGGAGAGACCCAGTACTTC
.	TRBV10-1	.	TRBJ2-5	CASSDLREKETQYF	TGCGCCAGCAGTGATTTAAGGGAAAAAGAGACCCAGTACTTC
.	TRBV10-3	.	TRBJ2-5	CAISESLLRDQETQYF	TGTGCCATCAGTGAGTCGTTATTAAGGGACCAAGAGACCCAGTACTTC
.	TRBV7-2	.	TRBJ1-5	CASTLEGGRPNQPQHF	TGTGCCAGCACCCTGGAGGGGGGCAGGCCTAATCAGCCCCAGCATTTT
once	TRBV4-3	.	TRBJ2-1	CASSQDQHVANEQFF	TGCGCCAGCAGCCAAGATCAACATGTTGCTAATGAGCAGTTCTTC
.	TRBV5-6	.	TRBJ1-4	CASTLDPTNEKLFF	TGTGCCAGCACCCTCGACCCAACTAATGAAAAACTGTTTTTT
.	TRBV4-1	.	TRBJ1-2	CASSQEAPGRYTF	TGCGCCAGCAGCCAAGAAGCGCCGGGACGCTACACCTTC